Here is one T cell receptor beta chain with its context. No antigen is known for it. This specimen belongs to a study of CD8+ T cells in alopecia areata. Study-wide results and limits: Because of a solitary nonresponder, the connection of baseline CD8+ expansion to response stays uncertain. Researchers reported that TCR sharing among patients proved less clear than in mice, possibly HLA-linked.

The V gene lost 6 bases and the J gene lost 4 bases, with 18 bases spanning the gap. The CDR3 contains 15 residues. Per germline, CDR1 SGHVS and CDR2 FNYEAQ. The treatment denotes: oral pan-JAK inhibitor, 5-10 mg twice daily. Following extraction, RNA underwent reverse transcription to cDNA, which served as the sequencing template. The repertoire was sequenced with immunoSEQ multiplex PCR; TCRdb's copy has only in-frame clones and lacks some. The sample holds 150,000 to 200,000 clones, approximately 67% seen once. This receptor was identified in a human donor with alopecia areata. This chain joins TRBV7-6 and TRBJ2-5; maybe TRBD1 (6 bases). Sample: CD4+ T cells sorted from blood, taken around week 49, from a patient treated with tofacitinib. For the CDR3, the DNA is TGTGCCAGCAGTCCCCAGACAGGATTACGAGAGACCCAGTACTTC. Its protein product is CASSPQTGLRETQYF.